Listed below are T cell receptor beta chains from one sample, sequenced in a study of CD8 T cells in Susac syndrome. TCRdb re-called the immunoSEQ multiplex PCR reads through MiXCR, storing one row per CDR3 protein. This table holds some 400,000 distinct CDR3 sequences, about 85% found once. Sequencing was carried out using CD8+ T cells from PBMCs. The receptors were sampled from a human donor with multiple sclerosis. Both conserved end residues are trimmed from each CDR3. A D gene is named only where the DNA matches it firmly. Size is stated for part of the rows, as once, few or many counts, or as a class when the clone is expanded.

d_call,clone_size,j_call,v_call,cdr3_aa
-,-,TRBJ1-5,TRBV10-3,AISGAGVAADQPQL
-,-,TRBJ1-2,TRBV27,ASRKNYGYT
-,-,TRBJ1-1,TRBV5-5,ASSFLGVNEAF
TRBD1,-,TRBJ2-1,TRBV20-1,SARDLWDRGYNEQF
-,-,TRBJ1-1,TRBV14,ASSQAPGRRNTEAF
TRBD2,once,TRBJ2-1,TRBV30,AGGSGRINEQF
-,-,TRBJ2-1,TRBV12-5,ASGLAMAGNEQF
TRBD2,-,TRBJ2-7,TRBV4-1,ASSQGDGIVAGVSEQY
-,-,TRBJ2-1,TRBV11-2,ASSLLGISYNEQF
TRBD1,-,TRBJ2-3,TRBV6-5,ASSSFGTETDTQY
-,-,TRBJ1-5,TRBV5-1,ASSLAGYSNQPQH
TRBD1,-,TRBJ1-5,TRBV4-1,ASSLTGEGNQPQH
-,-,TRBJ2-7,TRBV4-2,ASSQITGPDEQY
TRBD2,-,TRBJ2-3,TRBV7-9,ASSLGLAELSDTQY
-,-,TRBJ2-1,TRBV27,ASSLRGFNEQF
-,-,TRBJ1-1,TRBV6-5,ASSYIRKSTEAF
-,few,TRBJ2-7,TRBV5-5,ASSFRQGSYEQY
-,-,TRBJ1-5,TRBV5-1,ASSPGDGNSNQPQH
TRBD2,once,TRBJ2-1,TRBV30,AWRVSGGVYEQF
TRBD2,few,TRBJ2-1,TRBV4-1,ASSQLAGAYNEQF